The 18 T cell receptor beta chains given below trace back to one sample, sequenced in a study of PD-L1 blockade in urothelial cancer. The time point here: pretreatment peripheral blood. Only in-frame clones appear in the TCRdb table, and some are missing; sequencing was by immunoSEQ multiplex PCR. The sample yields tens of thousands of clones, less than 90% seen once. This specimen was PBMCs, taken around atezolizumab (anti-PD-L1) treatment. The receptor source for this set is a man aged 55 to 69 with urothelial cancer.

V gene TRBV6-1 combines with J gene TRBJ2-7; possible D gene TRBD2, 5 bases. The CDR3 is 16 residues long. The V and J ends lost 4 bases and 3 bases respectively, with 19 bases between them. The V gene's germline CDR1 is MNHNS and CDR2 SASEGT. The CDR3 spells CASSVEGRLALYEQYF. The CDR3 DNA reads TGTGCCAGCAGTGTAGAAGGACGTCTAGCTCTCTACGAGCAGTACTTC.

The chain has TRBV9 and TRBJ2-5, with TRBD2 matching 9 bases. The germline V gene encodes CDR1 SGDLS and CDR2 YYNGEE. The CDR3 has 14 amino acids. V lost 2 bases and J lost 5; bases outside the gene matches: 4. CDR3 amino acids: CASSVGGGGETQYF. The CDR3, as DNA: TGTGCCAGCAGCGTGGGCGGGGGGGGCGAGACCCAGTACTTC. The entire variable domain, with the rest obtained from reference TRBV9 and TRBJ2-5, is as follows: DSGVTQTPKHLITATGQRVTLRCSPRSGDLSVYWYQQSLDQGLQFLIQYYNGEERAKGNILERFSAQQFPDLHSELNLSSLELGDSALYFCASSVGGGGETQYFGPGTRLLVL.

The chain combines TRBV5-1 with TRBJ2-1; 10 bases agree with TRBD2. Germline V gene lookup returns CDR1 SGHRS and CDR2 YFSETQ. Losses at the gene ends were 2 bases for V and 4 bases for J; bases not matched to a gene: 3. The CDR3 is made up of 15 amino acids. CDR3 in DNA: TGCGCCAGCAGCTTCACTAGCGGGGAATACAATGAGCAGTTCTTC. It translates to CASSFTSGEYNEQFF. Supplemented by reference TRBV5-1 and TRBJ2-1, the full variable domain reads KAGVTQTPRYLIKTRGQQVTLSCSPISGHRSVSWYQQTPGQGLQFLFEYFSETQRNKGNFPGRFSGRQFSNSRSEMNVSTLELGDSALYLCASSFTSGEYNEQFFGPGTRLTVL.

The gene calls are TRBV19 and TRBJ2-5, with 9 bases identical to TRBD1. V was pared by 3 bases and J by 5 bases, with 7 bases of the junction left unmatched. Germline loops: CDR1 LNHDA, CDR2 SQIVND (reference sequence). CDR3 length: 15 residues. The CDR3 reads CASSMGTGTRETQYF. For the CDR3, the DNA is TGTGCCAGTAGTATGGGGACAGGGACGAGGGAGACCCAGTACTTC.

The chain links TRBV6-5 to TRBJ2-2; the match to TRBD1 covers 9 bases. V lost 4 bases to trimming and J lost 4 bases; unmatched junction nucleotides: 7. The CDR3 runs to 16 residues. Germline V gene sequence: CDR1 MNHEY, CDR2 SVGAGI. CDR3 residues: CASSFRQGGGTGELFF. CDR3 coding DNA: TGTGCCAGCAGTTTCCGACAGGGGGGAGGCACCGGGGAGCTGTTTTTT.

The J gene is TRBJ2-7, the V gene TRBV7-9, with TRBD2 matching 13 bases. V lost 5 bases to trimming and J lost 6 bases; unmatched junction nucleotides: 10. Germline loops: CDR1 SEHNR, CDR2 FQNEAQ (reference sequence). The CDR3 is 16 residues long. As DNA, the CDR3 is TGTGCCAGCAGCCTGACTAGCGGGAGGTCGTCCCGCGAGCAGTACTTC. This codes for CASSLTSGRSSREQYF.

The chain uses TRBV7-2 and TRBJ1-3; TRBD1 aligns across 8 bases. J was trimmed by 7 bases and V by 5 bases; bases with no gene match: 4. Germline V CDR1 and CDR2: SGHTA, FQGNSA. The CDR3 covers 13 residues. CDR3 DNA sequence: TGTGCCAGCAGCCCCCGACAGGGGAACACCATATATTTT. Amino acids: CASSPRQGNTIYF.

V gene TRBV19 combines with J gene TRBJ2-1; TRBD1 is a possible D gene (5 bases). Germline V CDR1 and CDR2: LNHDA, SQIVND (reference sequence). This CDR3 comprises 15 residues. The V end was cut by 4 bases, the J end by 8 bases, with 18 bases between. CDR3 nucleotides: TGTGCCAGTAGTAAGGCTAGGGTGATACAGGATGAGCAGTTCTTC. It yields the protein CASSKARVIQDEQFF.

The chain recombines TRBV7-2 with TRBJ2-5, with 8 bases aligning to TRBD2. J lost 5 bases, V lost 6 bases, and 14 bases had no gene match. Germline CDR1 is SGHTA and CDR2 is FQGNSA. The CDR3 consists of 16 residues. The CDR3 DNA sequence: TGTGCCAGCAGTCCCTACCCTAACGGGGGGGTGGAGACCCAGTACTTC. Encoded protein: CASSPYPNGGVETQYF.

The V and J genes are TRBV6-1 and TRBJ1-6; D is unclear. The CDR3 covers 15 residues. Germline V gene sequence: CDR1 MNHNS, CDR2 SASEGT. The V end was cut by 0 bases, the J end by 16 bases, with 19 bases between. The CDR3 DNA sequence: TGTGCCAGCAGTGAAGCGTCAGGTCGAATTTTGAGACTCCACTTT. This encodes CASSEASGRILRLHF.

This sequence joins TRBV11-3 and TRBJ1-1; D remains ambiguous. In germline, CDR1 is SGHNT, CDR2 YENEEA. V lost 2 bases, J lost 2 bases, and 9 bases lay in between. CDR3 length equals 14 residues. CDR3 sequence reads: CASSLNQANTEAFF. The CDR3 DNA reads as TGTGCCAGCAGCTTAAACCAGGCCAACACTGAAGCTTTCTTT.

The chain carries TRBV6-4 and TRBJ2-3, with 9 bases matching TRBD1. The CDR3 has 14 residues. CDR1 is MRHNA, CDR2 SNTAGT, per germline. V was clipped by 6 bases and J by 5 bases; unmatched bases: 6. CDR3 region: CASSAGTGRDTQYF. CDR3 DNA: TGTGCCAGCAGCGCCGGGACAGGGAGAGATACGCAGTATTTT.

A few counts support this clone. The rearrangement joins TRBV19 to TRBJ1-2; 10 bases map to TRBD1. The V segment lost 7 bases and the J segment 1 base; nucleotides outside the gene matches: 3. Germline loops: CDR1 LNHDA, CDR2 SQIVND (reference sequence). The CDR3 is 14 amino acids. CDR3 sequence (DNA): TGTGCCAGTAAGGGACAGGGGAGTAACTATGGCTACACCTTC. This sequence encodes CASKGQGSNYGYTF. Variable domain in full (rest from reference TRBV19 and TRBJ1-2): DGGITQSPKYLFRKEGQNVTLSCEQNLNHDAMYWYRQDPGQGLRLIYYSQIVNDFQKGDIAEGYSVSREKKESFPLTVTSAQKNPTAFYLCASKGQGSNYGYTFGSGTRLTVV.

This rearrangement joins TRBV2 to TRBJ1-5; possible D gene TRBD1, 6 bases. Looked up from germline, CDR1 is SNHLY and CDR2 is FYNNEI. The CDR3 length is 14 residues. V was cut by 1 base and J by 4 bases, with 8 bases left in between. CDR3 sequence (DNA): TGTGCCAGCAGTGAAGGGACAGTTAATCAGCCCCAGCATTTT. Translation gives CASSEGTVNQPQHF.

The chain couples TRBV5-1 to TRBJ1-4; no clear D gene. The CDR3 spans 15 residues. The germline V gene encodes CDR1 SGHRS and CDR2 YFSETQ. Trimming took 0 bases from V and 0 from J, leaving 6 bases between them. In DNA, the CDR3 is TGCGCCAGCAGCTTGGACCAGACAACTAATGAAAAACTGTTTTTT. This gives the protein CASSLDQTTNEKLFF.

This rearrangement joins TRBV7-6 to TRBJ2-3; tentative D call: TRBD2 (6 bases). Germline V gene lookup returns CDR1 SGHVS and CDR2 FNYEAQ. The CDR3 consists of 15 residues. V was pared by 3 bases and J by 0 bases, with 10 bases between. The CDR3: CASSFQRASTDTQYF. DNA of the CDR3: TGTGCCAGCAGCTTCCAGCGGGCGAGCACAGATACGCAGTATTTT.

This rearrangement joins TRBV7-6 to TRBJ2-7, with TRBD2 matching 14 bases. Germline V CDR1 and CDR2: SGHVS, FNYEAQ. V was clipped by 5 bases and J by 7 bases; unmatched bases: 7. This CDR3 has 15 residues. In nucleotides, the CDR3 is TGTGCCAGCAGCGCAGGGACTAGCGGGAGTGAAGAGCAGTACTTC. This gives the protein CASSAGTSGSEEQYF.

The chain recombines TRBV7-9 with TRBJ1-4; TRBD1 matches 7 bases. Germline V gives CDR1 SEHNR, CDR2 FQNEAQ (reference sequence). Trimming took 5 bases from V and 1 from J; bases not matched to a gene: 4. CDR3 length: 15 residues. CDR3 coding DNA: TGTGCCAGCAGCGGGAACAGGGGAACTAATGAAAAACTGTTTTTT. Translating gives CASSGNRGTNEKLFF.